A selection of T cell receptor beta chains follows, all from one sample in a study of T cells in Graves' hyperthyroidism and ophthalmopathy. MiXCR, run by TCRdb on the multiplex PCR reads, gives a single entry per CDR3 protein. The table includes hundreds of thousands of distinct CDR3 sequences, roughly 50% detected once. Specimen: peripheral blood or thyroid tissue (not recorded which). The receptors stem from a woman aged 18-29 years with Graves' hyperthyroidism. Both conserved end residues are part of each CDR3.

v_gene: TRBV29-1; CDR3aa: CSVAFGLPYEQYF
v_gene: TRBV2; CDR3aa: CASTITENTEAFF
v_gene: TRBV12-3/TRBV12-4; CDR3aa: CASSAGQGSSYEQYF
v_gene: TRBV6-5; CDR3aa: CASSSGGGNEQYF
v_gene: TRBV19; CDR3aa: CASTVGDRMNTEAFF
v_gene: TRBV2; CDR3aa: CASSVQTYGYTF
v_gene: TRBV7-3; CDR3aa: CASSLERLAGLEQYF
v_gene: TRBV7-7; CDR3aa: CASSQDSLQETRYF
v_gene: TRBV20-1; CDR3aa: CSAILAGDWETQYF
v_gene: TRBV20-1; CDR3aa: CSVGVSSGNTIYF